This TCR beta chain stems from a study of T cell responses to AZD1222 COVID-19 vaccine. Regarding the study as a whole: The breadth and depth of Spike-specific TCRs increased once two AZD1222 doses had been given. Seropositivity was recorded at baseline in only 6 or 7 AZD1222 recipients.

Notes on this clone: As yet, its antigen is unknown.

Looked up from germline, CDR1 is SEHNR and CDR2 is FQNEAQ (reference sequence). The CDR3 sequence is 13 residues long. V dropped 8 bases and J dropped 5 bases, with 16 bases sitting between them. The table came from immunoSEQ multiplex PCR; TCRdb's copy has only in-frame clones and leaves some out. The repertoire includes about 100,000 clones, roughly 87% of them detected once, and about 15% sits in the top ten. This clonotype was obtained from an adult in good health. This material consisted of peripheral blood, taken on day 0 of AZD1222 vaccination. The genes are TRBV7-9 and TRBJ2-7; either TRBD1 or TRBD2 may supply D (5 bases each). CDR3 sequence (DNA): TGTGCCAGCGGGAGAACAGGTGGCGACGAGCAGTACTTC. Its translation: CASGRTGGDEQYF.